These 9 T cell receptor beta chains were sequenced from one sample in a study of T cells in Graves' hyperthyroidism and ophthalmopathy. Using RNA transcripts as the source, TCR beta CDR3 regions were amplified. Carried out on the TCR CDR3, a first-round RT-PCR used the HTBI primer set. TCRdb recomputed calls from the multiplex PCR reads with MiXCR, one row per CDR3 protein. The table shows about 130,000 distinct CDR3 sequences, with roughly 23% occurring only once. Sequenced sample: blood. Receptor source: a woman between 45 and 65 years old with Graves' hyperthyroidism that later progressed to Graves' ophthalmopathy.

J is TRBJ1-2 and V is TRBV28; D gene uncertain. Per germline, CDR1 MDHEN and CDR2 SYDVKM. The CDR3 runs to 12 residues. V lost 6 bases to trimming and J lost 8 bases, with 13 bases between them. The CDR3 sequence is CASRTQLGGYTF. Here the CDR3 DNA reads TGTGCCAGCAGGACGCAGCTGGGGGGCTACACCTTC.

There are many counts of this clonotype. V gene TRBV27 combines with J gene TRBJ2-7, with no clear D. With 6 bases removed from V and 6 bases from J, the gap between germline ends came to 12 bases. CDR3 length equals 12 residues. CDR1 and CDR2 (germline): MNHEY, SMNVEV (reference sequence). This CDR3 is CASRKQTGEQYF. CDR3 bases: TGTGCCAGCAGAAAACAGACCGGCGAGCAGTACTTC.

This clonotype was detected a few times. The chain is built from TRBV7-8 and TRBJ2-5, with a weak D call TRBD2 (6 bases). This CDR3 comprises 15 residues. Germline assignment: CDR1 SGHVS and CDR2 FQNEAQ. The V gene lost 4 bases and the J gene lost 7 bases, with 19 bases spanning the gap. DNA of the CDR3: TGTGCCAGCAGCTCTTACCGGGACTCTAAGGGGACCCAGTACTTC. Protein sequence: CASSSYRDSKGTQYF.

The chain carries TRBV20-1 and TRBJ1-1, with a tentative D call TRBD1 (5 bases). The V end lost 1 base, the J end lost 3 bases, and 6 bases lay between the germline ends. Germline V lookup: CDR1 DFQATT, CDR2 SNEGSKA (reference sequence). CDR3 length: 12 residues. This CDR3 reads CSARAGYTEAFF. For the CDR3, the DNA is TGCAGTGCTAGAGCAGGGTACACTGAAGCTTTCTTT.

CDR3 DNA: TGCGCCAGCAGCTTGGATTGGACGGAACCACCTTATGGCTACACCTTC. It yields the protein CASSLDWTEPPYGYTF. The chain uses TRBV5-1 and TRBJ1-2; D is unresolved. The CDR3 has 16 residues. The germline gives CDR1 SGHRS, CDR2 YFSETQ. V was cut by 0 bases and J by 5 bases, with 17 bases left in between.

The rearrangement uses TRBV28 and TRBJ1-2; no definite D call. Between the trimmed V and J ends, which lost 7 bases and 9 bases, there was a span of 15 bases. Germline V lookup: CDR1 MDHEN, CDR2 SYDVKM. The CDR3 runs 12 residues. This CDR3 reads CASNLYRSRYTF. For the CDR3, the DNA is TGTGCCAGCAATCTATACCGGAGCCGCTACACCTTC.

As concerns this clonotype: Possible read error: a much larger clone is one base away. This rearrangement joins TRBV5-6 to TRBJ2-7; no definite D call. The DNA end is a closer match to TRBJ2-1, so the J assignment may be wrong. CDR3 length: 14 amino acids. The V gene's germline CDR1 is SGHDT and CDR2 YYEEEE. The CDR3 bases are TGTGCCAGCAGCTACGGATCCAACTCCTACGAGCAGTTCTTC. This encodes CASSYGSNSYEQFF.

The genes are TRBV27 and TRBJ1-2, with 11 bases lining up with TRBD1. Looked up from germline, CDR1 is MNHEY and CDR2 is SMNVEV (reference sequence). CDR3 length: 14 residues. The ends lost 5 bases at V and 8 bases at J; junction bases unmatched: 7. The CDR3 is CASSPDRGPGGYTF. Written as DNA, the CDR3 is TGTGCCAGCAGTCCGGACAGGGGGCCGGGCGGCTACACCTTC.

The chain joins TRBV18 to TRBJ1-1; tentative D call: TRBD1 (6 bases). CDR3 length equals 14 residues. The germline V gene encodes CDR1 KGHSH and CDR2 LQKENI. The germline V and J ends were trimmed by 2 bases and 5 bases, with 12 bases remaining between them. The CDR3 region has the DNA TGTGCCAGCTCACCAAGGTCAGGGGAGACTGAAGCTTTCTTT. It yields the protein CASSPRSGETEAFF.